A single T cell receptor (beta chain) is shown here with its context. Its target is unknown. Clones were sequenced by immunoSEQ multiplex PCR, and TCRdb holds only the in-frame ones, with some missing. The sample includes over 150,000 clones, less than 95% of them seen just once. Trimming left V 4 bases short and J 7 bases short, with 14 bases between. Germline values: CDR1 LNHDA, CDR2 SQIVND (reference sequence). This CDR3 has 14 amino acids. These data come from a study of cytomegalovirus exposure and HLA in healthy donors. General study points: The classifier reportedly diagnosed cytomegalovirus status with high specificity and sensitivity.

The chain is built from TRBV19 and TRBJ1-5; possibly TRBD1 for D (6 bases). This TCR was recovered from a young woman in good health and CMV-seropositive. The sample comprised PBMCs. The CDR3 sequence is CASSTSGAGQPQHF. The CDR3 region has the DNA TGTGCCAGTAGTACCTCAGGGGCAGGGCAGCCCCAGCATTTT.